The T cell receptor (beta chain) under discussion was sequenced for a study of molecular identifiers for immune sequencing clone quantification. As for this clonotype: One junction end does not reproduce the germline sequence, and a read error may be involved.

Each CDR3 protein is one row after TCRdb ran MiXCR on the PCR reads. The sample has hundreds of thousands of distinct CDR3 sequences; about 25% are singletons. Germline V gives CDR1 MDHEN, CDR2 SYDVKM. CDR3 length: 15 amino acids. The chain couples TRBV28 to TRBJ2-1; D is perhaps TRBD2 (6 bases). The source is a human donor in good health. Some libraries in this study had Jurkat cell RNA spiked in. The source material was naive CD8+ T cells from blood, with Jurkat cell RNA spiked in. Subset denoted: FACS-sorted CD8+CD4-CCR7+CD45RA+ naive T cells. As DNA, the CDR3 is TGTGCCACTGAGGACCGGGACTTCCTCTACGATGAGCAGTTCTTC. Residues: CATEDRDFLYDEQFF. The full variable domain, completed using reference TRBV28 and TRBJ2-1, is DVKVTQSSRYLVKRTGEKVFLECVQDMDHENMFWYRQDPGLGLRLIYFSYDVKMKEKGDIPEGYSVSREKKERFSLILESASTNQTSMYLCATEDRDFLYDEQFFGPGTRLTVL.